This TCR beta chain originates from a study of blood T cell repertoires in COVID-19. Study-level information: PBMCs, B-cell-depleted T cells, or T cells provided the cDNA or gDNA that made up the material.

In the original analysis: Cell counts per sample came from amplifying reference gene primers. Clones were read by immunoSEQ multiplex PCR, and TCRdb kept only the in-frame ones, dropping some. That table supplies the V and J calls and clone size; D and trimming were determined from the DNA. The table has around 300,000 clones, around 91% seen once; the top ten hold roughly 1.6%. Enrolled through a virtual design, the participants were between 18 and 89 years of age and came from approximately 25 US areas. Assignments of participants to cohorts depended upon their own reported clinical history. The receptor's source is a woman aged 18 to 35 with acute COVID-19. The sequencing sample was made of PBMCs or T cells enriched from blood (not recorded which).

DNA of the CDR3: TGTGCCAGTAGTCCATCCCTAGGGGAATCCTACGAGCAGTACTTC. It is translated as CASSPSLGESYEQYF. The rearrangement uses TRBV19 and TRBJ2-7, with D maybe TRBD1 (5 bases). CDR3 length: 15 residues. The germline V gene has CDR1 LNHDA and CDR2 SQIVND (reference sequence). Trimming pared 5 bases from V and 1 base from J, leaving 15 bases between.